These 10 T cell receptor beta chains share one sample of origin, sequenced in a study of T cell responses to AZD1222 COVID-19 vaccine (dated by TCRdb to the early 2020s). Library preparation was by the immunoSEQ multiplex PCR assay. In its TCRdb copy, this immuneACCESS table keeps in-frame sequences only and misses some clones. Where compared with another copy, unresolved V genes explain less than half of these, and the others have no known cause. Present in this sample are tens of thousands of clones, around 90% of which were seen just once. 5.2% of the sample comes from the top ten. The sample's time point label, in plain terms: baseline before first vaccination. The treatment or condition label here, explained by the study, means: meningococcal conjugate vaccine given as trial control. Source: peripheral blood, taken on day 0 of MenACWY control vaccination. The receptors come from an adult in good health.

J is TRBJ2-1 and V is TRBV18, with D perhaps matching TRBD1 (5 bases). The V end lost 0 bases, the J end lost 5 bases, and 11 bases lay between the germline ends. CDR1 and CDR2 from the germline V gene are KGHSH and LQKENI. The CDR3 runs 15 residues. The CDR3 sequence: CASSPPSIGDNEQFF. The CDR3 bases are TGTGCCAGCTCACCACCATCGATAGGGGACAATGAGCAGTTCTTC. The whole variable domain, remainder taken from reference TRBV18 and TRBJ2-1, is NAGVMQNPRHLVRRRGQEARLRCSPMKGHSHVYWYRQLPEEGLKFMVYLQKENIIDESGMPKERFSAEFPKEGPSILRIQQVVRGDSAAYFCASSPPSIGDNEQFFGPGTRLTVL.

V is TRBV10-3 and J is TRBJ1-6; 7 bases fit TRBD1. Looked up from germline, CDR1 is ENHRY and CDR2 is SYGVKD. This CDR3 contains 16 residues. Trimming removed 0 bases from V and 6 bases from J; junction bases left unmatched: 5. The CDR3 is CAISESEQGINSPLHF. For the CDR3, the DNA is TGTGCCATCAGTGAGTCCGAACAGGGGATTAATTCACCCCTCCACTTT.

The V and J genes are TRBV7-9 and TRBJ2-1, with 10 positions matching TRBD2. This CDR3 is built from 15 residues. The germline gives CDR1 SEHNR, CDR2 FQNEAQ (reference sequence). The V segment lost 5 bases and the J segment 5 bases; nucleotides outside the gene matches: 6. CDR3 protein: CASSPRTSGNNEQFF. CDR3 nucleotides: TGTGCCAGCAGCCCAAGGACTAGCGGTAACAATGAGCAGTTCTTC.

The rearrangement links TRBV7-3 to TRBJ2-3; tentative D call: TRBD2 (6 bases). The V gene's germline CDR1 is SGHTA and CDR2 FQGTGA. Trimming left V 6 bases short and J 5 bases short, with 6 bases between. The CDR3 spans 11 residues. CDR3 nucleotide sequence: TGTGCCAGCAGGGGGGGAGATACGCAGTATTTT. Its translation is CASRGGDTQYF.

On this clone itself: Additional DNA sequences in this sample encode the identical CDR3. This sequence joins TRBV29-1 and TRBJ2-3; TRBD1 might be the D (5 bases). In germline, CDR1 is SQVTM, CDR2 ANQGSEA. CDR3 length: 12 residues. The germline V and J ends were trimmed by 6 bases and 0 bases, with 7 bases remaining between them. The CDR3 spells CSVSGSTDTQYF. In DNA, the CDR3 is TGCAGCGTGTCAGGGAGCACAGATACGCAGTATTTT.

This chain joins TRBV28 and TRBJ1-3; weak D call: TRBD1 (5 bases). In germline, CDR1 is MDHEN, CDR2 SYDVKM. Between the trimmed V and J ends, which lost 6 bases and 4 bases, there was a span of 22 bases. This CDR3 has 17 residues. DNA of the CDR3: TGTGCCAGCAGCCCAGGGTCCTTCGAGGGATTCGGAAACACCATATATTTT. This translates into CASSPGSFEGFGNTIYF.

The rearrangement links TRBV18 to TRBJ2-1; D possibly matches TRBD1 or TRBD2 (5 bases each). The length of the CDR3 is 16 residues. Germline V gene lookup returns CDR1 KGHSH and CDR2 LQKENI. V lost 2 bases, J lost 8 bases, and 19 bases lay in between. The CDR3: CASSPSGRDGVDEQFF. For the CDR3, the DNA is TGTGCCAGCTCACCATCGGGACGGGATGGAGTAGATGAGCAGTTCTTC.

The V call is TRBV19, the J call TRBJ2-2; possibly TRBD2 for D (6 bases). The CDR3 runs to 16 residues. Trimming removed 5 bases from V and 2 bases from J, with 15 bases in between. Germline V lookup: CDR1 LNHDA, CDR2 SQIVND (reference sequence). CDR3 sequence reads: CASSPLAGINTGELFF. DNA of the CDR3: TGTGCCAGTAGTCCCCTGGCGGGGATAAACACCGGGGAGCTGTTTTTT. The full variable domain, rest sourced from reference TRBV19 and TRBJ2-2, is DGGITQSPKYLFRKEGQNVTLSCEQNLNHDAMYWYRQDPGQGLRLIYYSQIVNDFQKGDIAEGYSVSREKKESFPLTVTSAQKNPTAFYLCASSPLAGINTGELFFGEGSRLTVL.

The rearrangement joins TRBV6-5 to TRBJ2-1, with a weak D call TRBD1 (5 bases). The V gene lost 2 bases and the J gene lost 9 bases, with 14 bases spanning the gap. This CDR3 comprises 14 residues. Germline V gene data show CDR1 as MNHEY and CDR2 as SVGAGI. CDR3 sequence reads: CASSYPPGLFEQFF. As DNA, the CDR3 is TGTGCCAGCAGTTACCCCCCAGGGCTGTTTGAGCAGTTCTTC.

The chain combines TRBV7-2 with TRBJ1-2, with 7 bases aligning to TRBD1. V was pared by 5 bases and J by 6 bases, with 9 bases of the junction left unmatched. This CDR3 has 14 residues. Germline V lookup: CDR1 SGHTA, CDR2 FQGNSA. The CDR3 reads CASSARRTGDGYTF. The DNA of the CDR3 is TGTGCCAGCAGCGCGCGCAGGACAGGAGATGGCTACACCTTC.